Listed below are T cell receptor beta chains from one sample, sequenced in a study of blood T cell repertoires in COVID-19. Clones were sequenced by immunoSEQ multiplex PCR, and TCRdb holds only the in-frame ones, with some missing. This table holds around 250,000 clones, nearly 85% found once. Specimen: peripheral blood. The source is a human donor in a cohort sampled during active COVID-19. The CDR3 runs from the conserved cysteine through the conserved F or W. The D gene is left open where the match is weak. The size of a clone is reported for some rows only, either as once, few or many, or as a class for expanded clones.

>TRBV7-2|.|.|TRBJ2-3
TGTGCCAGCAGCTTAGGCCCAGGGGCGAGTATATATACGCAGTATTTT
CASSLGPGASIYTQYF
>TRBV3-1/TRBV3-2|.|.|TRBJ1-5
TGTGCCAGCAGCCGGGGCAGGGGCGATCAGCCCCAGCATTTT
CASSRGRGDQPQHF
>TRBV5-4|.|.|TRBJ2-2
TGTGCCAGCAGCCCCGCCCGAATAGGCAAGTCAGGGACCGGGGAGCTGTTTTTT
CASSPARIGKSGTGELFF
>TRBV7-2|TRBD2|once|TRBJ2-3
TGTGCCAGCAGCTTAGAGGCGGGGGGGCCAGATACGCAGTATTTT
CASSLEAGGPDTQYF
>TRBV7-8|TRBD1|few|TRBJ1-1
TGTGCCAGCAGCCGGGACAGGGGAAACACTGAAGCTTTCTTT
CASSRDRGNTEAFF
>TRBV7-2|.|.|TRBJ1-1
TGTGCCAGCAGCTTCCTATGGAACACTGAAGCTTTCTTT
CASSFLWNTEAFF
>TRBV5-1|TRBD1|once|TRBJ2-3
TGCGCCAGCCGGGACAGGGGAAACGCGGATACGCAGTATTTT
CASRDRGNADTQYF
>TRBV5-5|.|few|TRBJ2-3
TGTGCCAGCAGCTTGGGCAGGGCCACAGATACGCAGTATTTT
CASSLGRATDTQYF
>TRBV28|.|.|TRBJ1-2
TGTGCCAGTCTGGCCCACCCCTATGGCTACACCTTC
CASLAHPYGYTF
>TRBV7-9|TRBD1|few|TRBJ1-1
TGTGCCAGCAGCCCCGGGACAGGGGGCGCCTGGGAGACTGAAGCTTTCTTT
CASSPGTGGAWETEAFF
>TRBV7-8|.|few|TRBJ2-7
TGTGCCAGCAGCTTAGCGCGGGATCCCTCTTACGAGCAGTACTTC
CASSLARDPSYEQYF
>TRBV1|.|.|TRBJ1-1
TGCACCAGCAGCCAAGTTTTCCGGCAGGGCGGTTACACTGAAGCTTTCTTT
CTSSQVFRQGGYTEAFF
>TRBV24-1|.|.|TRBJ1-5
TGTGCCACCAGTGACACCTGGCCAGGTAGTCAGCCCCAGCATTTT
CATSDTWPGSQPQHF
>TRBV12-3/TRBV12-4|.|.|TRBJ2-7
TGTGCCAGCAGTTTTAGGGGCGGGGACGAGCAGTACTTC
CASSFRGGDEQYF
>TRBV15|TRBD2|.|TRBJ2-3
TGTGCCACCAGCGTGGGGGGGGAAGATACGCAGTATTTT
CATSVGGEDTQYF